The next 27 T cell receptor beta chains were all read from a single sample in a study of type 1 regulatory T cells. These receptors lack a known antigen. Whole-study findings and limits: Compared with non-type 1 regulatory T cells, type 1 regulatory T cells showed a more restricted TCR repertoire.

TCRdb used MiXCR to reprocess the reads, holding one entry per CDR3 protein. The sample lists tens of thousands of distinct CDR3 sequences, more than 20% occurring once. The sample was cultured type 1 regulatory T (Tr1) cells, either the whole culture or a sorted fraction (not recorded which). The receptors originated from a human donor in good health.

The chain couples TRBV3-1 to TRBJ1-2, with 7 bases lining up with TRBD1. CDR1 is LGHDT and CDR2 is YNNKEL in the germline V gene (reference sequence). V lost 6 bases to trimming and J lost 5 bases; unmatched junction nucleotides: 15. The CDR3 sequence is 16 residues long. The CDR3 protein is CASRLNNDREKYGYTF. The CDR3 nucleotides read TGTGCCAGCAGACTTAATAATGACAGGGAGAAGTATGGCTACACCTTC.

This clonotype was detected only a few times. The chain combines TRBV18 with TRBJ2-1; TRBD2 matches at 7 bases. Germline CDR1 and CDR2: KGHSH and LQKENI. This CDR3 has 13 residues. J was trimmed by 12 bases and V by 2 bases; bases with no gene match: 7. The CDR3, as DNA: TGTGCCAGCTCACCATTTGGGGGGGAGCGGCAGTTCTTC. It is translated as CASSPFGGERQFF.

The rearrangement joins TRBV30 to TRBJ2-2, with D uncertain. Trimming removed 3 bases at V and 1 base at J, with 15 bases between. The CDR3 spans 16 residues. The germline CDR1 and CDR2 sequences are GTSNPN and SVGIG (reference sequence). In DNA form, the CDR3 reads TGTGCCTGGAGCGCCCCCGGCGAAGGGAACACCGGGGAGCTGTTTTTT. This translates into CAWSAPGEGNTGELFF.

This sequence joins TRBV5-6 and TRBJ2-5; 10 bases line up with TRBD2. V dropped 4 bases and J dropped 4; count of bases not matched to a gene: 10. CDR3 length: 16 amino acids. In germline, CDR1 is SGHDT, CDR2 YYEEEE. CDR3 protein: CASSRRSGRASETQYF. CDR3 in DNA: TGTGCCAGCAGCCGGCGAAGCGGGAGGGCCTCAGAGACCCAGTACTTC.

The chain uses TRBV5-1 and TRBJ2-2; the D is unclear. CDR3 length: 14 residues. Germline V gene sequence: CDR1 SGHRS, CDR2 YFSETQ. V gave up 4 bases and J gave up 1 base, with 8 bases separating them. The CDR3 is CASSPGGNTGELFF. In DNA form, the CDR3 reads TGCGCCAGCAGCCCCGGCGGGAACACCGGGGAGCTGTTTTTT.

V is TRBV4-3 and J is TRBJ2-1; TRBD2 matches at 7 bases. The germline V gene encodes CDR1 LGHNA and CDR2 YSLEER. Losses at the gene ends were 4 bases for V and 6 bases for J; bases not matched to a gene: 6. The CDR3 has 14 residues. The CDR3 nucleotides are TGCGCCAGCAGCCTGCGAGCGGGAACCAATGAGCAGTTCTTC. Translation: CASSLRAGTNEQFF.

The chain recombines TRBV7-9 with TRBJ2-7; possibly TRBD1 for D (6 bases). The germline gives CDR1 SEHNR, CDR2 FQNEAQ (reference sequence). Trimming removed 4 bases at V and 2 bases at J, with 12 bases between. The length of the CDR3 is 14 residues. CDR3 loop: CASSSWTDPYEQYF. The CDR3 nucleotides are TGTGCCAGCAGCTCGTGGACAGATCCCTACGAGCAGTACTTC.

This clonotype was seen a single time. V gene TRBV20-1 combines with J gene TRBJ2-2, with 10 positions matching TRBD2. V lost 5 bases, J lost 8 bases, and 11 bases stayed unmatched. The CDR3 is 15 amino acids. Germline CDR1 is DFQATT and CDR2 is SNEGSKA (reference sequence). CDR3 in amino acids: CSAPSSSGRKGELFF. CDR3 DNA sequence: TGCAGTGCTCCGAGTAGTAGCGGGAGGAAGGGGGAGCTGTTTTTT.

This clonotype showed up many times. The chain combines TRBV10-3 with TRBJ2-7, with D hard to call. CDR3 length equals 14 residues. Per germline, CDR1 ENHRY and CDR2 SYGVKD. Trimming took 2 bases from V and 7 from J, leaving 15 bases between them. CDR3: CAISEVPRRLEQYF. CDR3 in DNA: TGTGCCATCAGTGAGGTCCCCCGACGTCTGGAGCAGTACTTC.

The chain joins TRBV15 to TRBJ2-3, with TRBD2 identical over 9 bases. V was pared by 9 bases and J by 2 bases, with 9 bases of the junction left unmatched. In germline, CDR1 is LNHNV, CDR2 YYDKDF (reference sequence). The CDR3 spans 15 residues. CDR3 loop: CATEGTSKSTDTQYF. DNA for the CDR3: TGTGCCACGGAGGGGACTAGCAAATCCACAGATACGCAGTATTTT.

This clonotype has a handful of counts. The chain couples TRBV7-2 to TRBJ2-7; D is possibly TRBD1 (6 bases). The V end lost 6 bases, the J end lost 0 bases, and 15 bases lay between the germline ends. Germline lookup yields CDR1 SGHTA and CDR2 FQGNSA. The CDR3 has 15 amino acids. The CDR3 spells CASSFFDRSSYEQYF. The CDR3 DNA sequence: TGTGCCAGCAGTTTTTTCGACAGGAGCTCCTACGAGCAGTACTTC.

This clonotype was counted only a few times. This rearrangement joins TRBV7-2 to TRBJ1-2; 8 bases line up with TRBD1. The germline gives CDR1 SGHTA, CDR2 FQGNSA. The CDR3 sequence is 14 residues long. With 2 bases clipped from V and 4 bases from J, the junction kept 3 bases outside the gene matches. The CDR3 bases are TGTGCCAGCAGCTTACGGGGACAGGTCTATGGCTACACCTTC. It translates to CASSLRGQVYGYTF.

This clonotype has ten or more counts. This rearrangement joins TRBV5-1 to TRBJ2-3; TRBD1 matches at 9 bases. V lost 0 bases to trimming and J lost 3 bases; unmatched junction nucleotides: 5. CDR3 length equals 16 residues. Looked up from germline, CDR1 is SGHRS and CDR2 is YFSETQ. This CDR3 is CASSLAGQGGTDTQYF. The CDR3 region has the DNA TGCGCCAGCAGCTTGGCGGGACAGGGCGGGACAGATACGCAGTATTTT. Based on the CDR3 plus reference TRBV5-1 and TRBJ2-3, the full variable domain is KAGVTQTPRYLIKTRGQQVTLSCSPISGHRSVSWYQQTPGQGLQFLFEYFSETQRNKGNFPGRFSGRQFSNSRSEMNVSTLELGDSALYLCASSLAGQGGTDTQYFGPGTRLTVL.

Concerning this clonotype itself: The junction does not match germline at one end; this may be a read error. The rearrangement joins TRBV19 to TRBJ2-3, with TRBD2 matching over 8 bases. Germline V gene lookup returns CDR1 LNHDA and CDR2 SQIVND (reference sequence). CDR3 length: 13 amino acids. CDR3 DNA: TGTGCCCGTAGCCCGGGACTAGTGAGTACGCAGTATTTT. It codes for CARSPGLVSTQYF. Full variable domain (rest looked up from reference TRBV19 and TRBJ2-3): DGGITQSPKYLFRKEGQNVTLSCEQNLNHDAMYWYRQDPGQGLRLIYYSQIVNDFQKGDIAEGYSVSREKKESFPLTVTSAQKNPTAFYLCARSPGLVSTQYFGPGTRLTVL.

This clonotype has just a few counts. The chain joins TRBV5-1 to TRBJ2-5; unclear D gene. Germline loops: CDR1 SGHRS, CDR2 YFSETQ. Trimming cost V 2 bases and J 4 bases, with 9 bases left between them. This CDR3 has 13 residues. Here the CDR3 DNA reads TGCGCCAGCAGCTTCGGGCAGGCAGAGACCCAGTACTTC. As protein: CASSFGQAETQYF.

This clonotype showed up just once. The gene calls are TRBV5-1 and TRBJ2-7; tentative D call: TRBD2 (6 bases). The CDR3 contains 15 residues. Trimming removed 0 bases from V and 4 bases from J, with 14 bases in between. Germline-derived CDR1 and CDR2 are SGHRS and YFSETQ. CDR3 in amino acids: CASSLGIAAIYEQYF. The DNA of the CDR3 is TGCGCCAGCAGCTTGGGAATAGCGGCTATTTACGAGCAGTACTTC.

This clonotype has ten or more counts. V gene TRBV6-1 combines with J gene TRBJ2-1, with a possible D match to TRBD2 (5 bases). Germline lookup yields CDR1 MNHNS and CDR2 SASEGT. The germline V and J ends were trimmed by 3 bases and 3 bases, with 24 bases remaining between them. This CDR3 has 19 residues. Here the CDR3 DNA reads TGTGCCAGCAGTGATTCGTTCCTGGGGTCAGGAGGAGACTACAATGAGCAGTTCTTC. Amino acids: CASSDSFLGSGGDYNEQFF.

This rearrangement joins TRBV7-9 to TRBJ2-7; no clear D. The CDR3 spans 15 residues. CDR1 is SEHNR, CDR2 FQNEAQ, per germline (reference sequence). The V end was cut by 5 bases, the J end by 3 bases, with 17 bases between. The CDR3 coding sequence is TGTGCCAGCAGCCCGCGTGTGACGCAGAACTACGAGCAGTACTTC. Translation: CASSPRVTQNYEQYF.

This clonotype was recorded at least ten times. This rearrangement joins TRBV5-1 to TRBJ2-1; D not resolved. Germline V lookup: CDR1 SGHRS, CDR2 YFSETQ. The V and J ends lost 4 bases and 7 bases respectively, with 9 bases between them. The CDR3 length is 12 residues. Here the CDR3 reads CASSPRVNEQFF. DNA of the CDR3: TGCGCCAGCAGCCCTCGGGTAAATGAGCAGTTCTTC. Together with reference TRBV5-1 and TRBJ2-1, the CDR3 gives the full variable domain: KAGVTQTPRYLIKTRGQQVTLSCSPISGHRSVSWYQQTPGQGLQFLFEYFSETQRNKGNFPGRFSGRQFSNSRSEMNVSTLELGDSALYLCASSPRVNEQFFGPGTRLTVL.

The genes are TRBV27 and TRBJ2-3; 10 nucleotides match TRBD2. The trim removed 2 bases at V and 0 bases at J, leaving 20 bases unmatched. Germline V gene lookup returns CDR1 MNHEY and CDR2 SMNVEV (reference sequence). The CDR3 extends over 22 amino acids. CDR3 sequence (DNA): TGTGCCAGCAGTTTACGATGGGGGAGCGGGAGGGCCGCCAAGAATAGCACAGATACGCAGTATTTT. Residues: CASSLRWGSGRAAKNSTDTQYF.

The V gene is TRBV12-3 or TRBV12-4, the J gene TRBJ2-1; 11 bases line up with TRBD2. The CDR3 sequence is 14 residues long. Germline trimming cut 9 bases from V and 4 bases from J; bases unmatched to any gene: 5. This CDR3 reads CASLLAGVYNEQFF. The DNA of the CDR3 is TGTGCCAGTCTACTAGCGGGAGTGTACAATGAGCAGTTCTTC.

The chain has TRBV12-3 or TRBV12-4 and TRBJ2-5; 7 bases fit TRBD1. The V segment lost 5 bases and the J segment 5 bases; nucleotides outside the gene matches: 11. The CDR3 runs 15 residues. The CDR3 protein is CASSVDRARRETQYF. As DNA, the CDR3 is TGTGCCAGCAGTGTCGACAGGGCTAGGAGGGAGACCCAGTACTTC.

This clonotype was counted ten times or more. The V and J genes are TRBV9 and TRBJ2-6, with 10 bases that match TRBD1. V shed 3 bases and J 2 bases; nucleotides not matched to a gene: 5. From germline, CDR1 is SGDLS and CDR2 YYNGEE. The CDR3 runs to 17 residues. The CDR3 region has the DNA TGTGCCAGCAGCGCCCGGGACAGGGGCCCTGGGGCCAACGTCCTGACTTTC. This translates into CASSARDRGPGANVLTF. Supplemented by reference TRBV9 and TRBJ2-6, the full variable domain reads DSGVTQTPKHLITATGQRVTLRCSPRSGDLSVYWYQQSLDQGLQFLIQYYNGEERAKGNILERFSAQQFPDLHSELNLSSLELGDSALYFCASSARDRGPGANVLTFGAGSRLTVL.

This clonotype was counted at least ten times. The chain links TRBV7-2 to TRBJ2-5, with TRBD2 identical over 7 bases. The trim removed 3 bases at V and 7 bases at J, leaving 8 bases unmatched. The CDR3 extends over 14 amino acids. Germline CDR1 reads SGHTA; CDR2 reads FQGNSA. The CDR3 nucleotides read TGTGCCAGCAGCTTCGACGGGACTAAAGGGACCCAGTACTTC. Protein product: CASSFDGTKGTQYF.

The genes are TRBV6-6 and TRBJ2-7; 7 bases agree with TRBD1. Germline V gene sequence: CDR1 MNHNY, CDR2 SVGAGI (reference sequence). With V trimmed by 6 bases and J by 1 base, 3 bases remained unmatched. The CDR3 contains 13 residues. CDR3 protein: CASSRGSSYEQYF. CDR3 DNA: TGTGCCAGCAGCAGGGGGTCATCCTACGAGCAGTACTTC.

This rearrangement joins TRBV7-9 to TRBJ2-7; D is perhaps TRBD1 (6 bases). CDR1 and CDR2 (germline): SEHNR, FQNEAQ (reference sequence). The ends were cut back, 3 bases at V and 3 bases at J, with 9 bases in the middle. The length of the CDR3 is 13 residues. The CDR3 DNA follows: TGTGCCAGCAGCTTGTACAGGGACTACGAGCAGTACTTC. It specifies CASSLYRDYEQYF.

In its sample, this clonotype was seen many times. The chain uses TRBV7-2 and TRBJ2-3; D perhaps matches TRBD1 (5 bases). Germline V gene data show CDR1 as SGHTA and CDR2 as FQGNSA. V lost 1 base and J lost 8, with 10 bases in between. This CDR3 has 13 amino acids. CDR3 protein: CASSLDQGSTQYF. DNA of the CDR3: TGTGCCAGCAGCTTAGACCAGGGATCTACGCAGTATTTT.